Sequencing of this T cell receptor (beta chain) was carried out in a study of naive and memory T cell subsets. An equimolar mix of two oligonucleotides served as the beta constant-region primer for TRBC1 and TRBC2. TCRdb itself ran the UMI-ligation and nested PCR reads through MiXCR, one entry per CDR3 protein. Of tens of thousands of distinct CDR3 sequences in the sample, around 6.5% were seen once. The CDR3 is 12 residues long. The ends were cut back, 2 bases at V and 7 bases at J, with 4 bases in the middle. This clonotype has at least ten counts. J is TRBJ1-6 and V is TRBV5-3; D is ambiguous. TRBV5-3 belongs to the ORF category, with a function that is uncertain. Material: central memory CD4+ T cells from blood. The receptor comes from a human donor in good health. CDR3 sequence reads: CARSLQNSPLHF. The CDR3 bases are TGTGCCAGAAGCTTACAAAATTCACCCCTCCACTTT.